This is a list of T cell receptor beta chains from one sample in a study of vaccination effects on CD4 cells after COVID-19. No antigen has been assigned to these receptors. Repertoires were generated with immunoSEQ multiplex PCR, while TCRdb's copy carries only in-frame clones and drops some. Of 57,000 or so clones listed, about three quarters are singletons. Specimen: CD4+ T cells from PBMCs cultured with HCoV-229E spike peptides, collected after COVID-19 vaccination. The receptor set was obtained from a human donor who received a COVID-19 vaccine. Each CDR3 is given with its conserved first and last residue. D genes are given only for firm matches. Clone size is stated in some rows and not others, as once, few, many or a class when expanded.

V,J,D,size,CDR3,DNA
TRBV19,TRBJ1-2,NA,NA,CASSIGALNYGYTF,TGTGCCAGTAGTATCGGCGCCCTTAACTATGGCTACACCTTC
TRBV28,TRBJ2-6,NA,NA,CASSSSLGTASGANVLTF,TGTGCCAGCAGTTCGTCCCTCGGGACGGCCTCTGGGGCCAACGTCCTGACTTTC
TRBV7-2,TRBJ2-5,TRBD1,NA,CASSLRYWDREETQYF,TGTGCCAGCAGCTTAAGGTACTGGGACAGGGAAGAGACCCAGTACTTC
TRBV7-3,TRBJ1-6,TRBD1,few,CASSLQGISNSPLHF,TGTGCCAGCAGCCTACAGGGGATCTCAAATTCACCCCTCCACTTT
TRBV7-2,TRBJ1-2,TRBD1,once,CASSLAKGQSYGYTF,TGTGCCAGCAGCTTAGCCAAGGGACAGTCTTACGGCTACACCTTC
TRBV5-4,TRBJ2-3,NA,few,CASSRYQDTQYF,TGTGCCAGCAGCCGATATCAGGATACGCAGTATTTT
TRBV11-3,TRBJ2-1,TRBD1,NA,CASSLAGQIYNEQFF,TGTGCCAGCAGCTTAGCGGGACAGATATACAATGAGCAGTTCTTC
TRBV28,TRBJ1-5,TRBD1,few,CASRLSGQSNQPQHF,TGTGCCAGCAGGCTATCGGGACAGAGCAATCAGCCCCAGCATTTT
TRBV7-8,TRBJ2-3,NA,NA,CASSLRTGSGDTQYF,TGTGCCAGCAGCTTAAGAACAGGGTCAGGAGATACGCAGTATTTT
TRBV7-2,TRBJ1-2,TRBD1,NA,CASSSDRGGYGYTF,TGTGCCAGCAGCTCGGACAGGGGCGGCTATGGCTACACCTTC
TRBV28,TRBJ1-5,NA,few,CASSRDSNQPQHF,TGTGCCAGCAGCCGGGACAGCAATCAGCCCCAGCATTTT
TRBV12-3/TRBV12-4,TRBJ2-3,NA,once,CASQSEGDTQYF,TGTGCCAGCCAGTCTGAGGGAGATACGCAGTATTTT
TRBV18,TRBJ2-6,NA,NA,CASSPWAKEGAGANVLTF,TGTGCCAGCTCACCATGGGCTAAAGAGGGGGCTGGGGCCAACGTCCTGACTTTC
TRBV7-6,TRBJ2-5,TRBD2,NA,CASSLVGSGGKETQYF,TGTGCCAGCAGCTTAGTCGGTAGCGGGGGCAAAGAGACCCAGTACTTC
TRBV5-4,TRBJ1-2,NA,NA,CASSLGDFYGYTF,TGTGCCAGCAGCTTGGGGGACTTCTATGGCTACACCTTC
TRBV14,TRBJ1-3,NA,NA,CASSQDYFPDSGNTIYF,TGTGCCAGCAGCCAAGATTACTTCCCAGACTCTGGAAACACCATATATTTT
TRBV18,TRBJ2-2,NA,NA,CASSPGGPTGELFF,TGTGCCAGCTCACCAGGCGGGCCCACCGGGGAGCTGTTTTTT
TRBV12-3/TRBV12-4,TRBJ1-2,NA,NA,CAITSRGNYGYTF,TGTGCCATCACATCCCGGGGAAACTATGGCTACACCTTC
TRBV29-1,TRBJ1-2,TRBD1,NA,CSVIPGQGFKGYTF,TGCAGCGTCATCCCGGGACAGGGCTTCAAAGGCTACACCTTC
TRBV5-1,TRBJ1-6,NA,few,CASSAGTNSPLHF,TGCGCCAGCAGCGCCGGGACCAATTCACCCCTCCACTTT
TRBV7-6,TRBJ2-2,NA,NA,CASSASTGANTGELFF,TGTGCCAGCAGCGCGTCGACAGGTGCGAACACCGGGGAGCTGTTTTTT
TRBV5-8,TRBJ2-1,TRBD2,NA,CASPEGLMKAGGPYNEQFF,TGTGCCAGCCCCGAGGGGTTAATGAAAGCGGGGGGTCCTTACAATGAGCAGTTCTTC
TRBV7-2,TRBJ2-1,TRBD2,few,CASSFDSGAYNEQFF,TGTGCCAGCAGCTTTGATAGCGGGGCCTACAATGAGCAGTTCTTC
TRBV5-1,TRBJ1-6,TRBD1,NA,CASSFSGTGVSPLHF,TGCGCCAGCAGCTTCTCCGGGACAGGGGTTTCACCCCTCCACTTT
TRBV7-9,TRBJ1-1,NA,NA,CASSFWGMTEAFF,TGTGCCAGCAGCTTTTGGGGGATGACTGAAGCTTTCTTT
TRBV6-5,TRBJ1-2,NA,NA,CASSRSNYGYTF,TGTGCCAGCAGTAGAAGTAACTATGGCTACACCTTC
TRBV21-1,TRBJ1-6,NA,NA,CASRRSYNSPLHF,TGTGCCAGCAGGAGGTCCTATAATTCACCCCTCCACTTT
TRBV5-1,TRBJ2-6,NA,NA,CASSPNTPANVLTF,TGCGCCAGCAGCCCCAATACTCCGGCCAACGTCCTGACTTTC
TRBV3-1/TRBV3-2,TRBJ2-1,TRBD1,NA,CASSRNRDREFF,TGTGCCAGCAGCCGGAACCGGGACAGAGAGTTCTTC
TRBV6-5,TRBJ1-5,NA,NA,CASRFGSDQPQHF,TGTGCCAGCAGATTTGGGAGCGATCAGCCCCAGCATTTT
TRBV4-1,TRBJ2-2,NA,NA,CASSQWKGRRIRELFF,TGCGCCAGCAGCCAGTGGAAGGGCAGGAGGATTAGGGAGCTGTTTTTT
TRBV19,TRBJ1-1,NA,NA,CASRTVTGMNTEAFF,TGTGCCAGTAGGACCGTTACAGGAATGAACACTGAAGCTTTCTTT
TRBV19,TRBJ2-5,TRBD2,NA,CASSSTSGVGTQYF,TGTGCCAGTAGTTCCACTAGCGGGGTGGGGACCCAGTACTTC
TRBV6-1,TRBJ1-1,TRBD1,NA,CASSEVDRGRAEAFF,TGTGCCAGCAGTGAAGTTGACAGGGGGCGGGCTGAAGCTTTCTTT
TRBV7-3,TRBJ2-1,NA,once,CASSLGGSLGGVSSEQFF,TGTGCCAGCAGCCTCGGCGGGTCGTTGGGCGGGGTTTCATCTGAGCAGTTCTTC
TRBV4-1,TRBJ1-4,NA,NA,CASSQGQATNEKLFF,TGCGCCAGCAGCCAAGGGCAGGCAACTAATGAAAAACTGTTTTTT
TRBV24-1,TRBJ1-3,NA,NA,CATSDSREGGNTIYF,TGTGCCACCAGTGATTCGAGGGAGGGCGGAAACACCATATATTTT
TRBV15,TRBJ2-3,TRBD1,few,CATSRRTGGDTQYF,TGTGCCACCAGCAGAAGGACAGGGGGTGATACGCAGTATTTT
TRBV24-1,TRBJ2-2,NA,NA,CATSDQTRPTGELFF,TGTGCCACCAGTGACCAAACACGCCCCACCGGGGAGCTGTTTTTT
TRBV6-5,TRBJ1-2,NA,once,CASSARAGNYGYTF,TGTGCCAGCAGCGCCCGGGCAGGGAACTATGGCTACACCTTC
TRBV2,TRBJ1-1,TRBD1,NA,CASSRDRQNTEAFF,TGTGCCAGCTCCCGGGACAGACAGAACACTGAAGCTTTCTTT
TRBV2,TRBJ1-1,NA,NA,CASSSSRGGSEAFF,TGTGCCAGCAGCAGTTCCAGGGGAGGCTCTGAAGCTTTCTTT
TRBV18,TRBJ2-1,NA,NA,CASSPPNGGAYNEQFF,TGTGCCAGCTCACCCCCTAACGGAGGAGCCTACAATGAGCAGTTCTTC
TRBV18,TRBJ2-5,TRBD2,NA,CASSPGTSKRETQYF,TGTGCCAGCTCTCCGGGGACTAGCAAGAGAGAGACCCAGTACTTC
TRBV18,TRBJ1-2,NA,NA,CASSPLDSYGYTF,TGTGCCAGCTCACCTCTAGATTCCTATGGCTACACCTTC
TRBV30,TRBJ2-2,TRBD1,NA,CAWSSWGTGEVGELFF,TGTGCCTGGAGTTCCTGGGGGACAGGGGAGGTCGGGGAGCTGTTTTTT
TRBV5-8,TRBJ2-3,TRBD2,NA,CASPHSWGLAGNGADTQYF,TGTGCCAGTCCGCACTCTTGGGGACTAGCGGGAAATGGCGCAGATACGCAGTATTTT
TRBV7-9,TRBJ2-3,NA,NA,CASSTQGRTDTQYF,TGTGCCAGCAGCACACAGGGGAGGACAGATACGCAGTATTTT
TRBV6-2/TRBV6-3,TRBJ1-1,TRBD1,NA,CASSYQGVQTEAFF,TGTGCCAGCAGTTACCAGGGGGTGCAGACTGAAGCTTTCTTT
TRBV5-6,TRBJ1-3,NA,NA,CASSLRGAGNTIYF,TGTGCCAGCAGCCTGAGGGGGGCTGGAAACACCATATATTTT
TRBV28,TRBJ1-5,NA,NA,CASSGGVAYQHF,TGTGCCAGCAGTGGTGGGGTCGCTTACCAGCATTTT
TRBV24-1,TRBJ2-2,TRBD1,NA,CATGPWTGGNTGELFF,TGTGCCACCGGACCTTGGACAGGGGGGAACACCGGGGAGCTGTTTTTT
TRBV6-1,TRBJ1-1,NA,NA,CASSEAGGITEAFF,TGTGCCAGCAGTGAAGCTGGGGGAATCACTGAAGCTTTCTTT
TRBV5-5,TRBJ1-6,NA,NA,CASSSWQTWNSPLHF,TGTGCCAGCAGCTCATGGCAAACCTGGAATTCACCCCTCCACTTT
TRBV29-1,TRBJ1-4,NA,NA,CSVQTENNEKLFF,TGCAGCGTTCAAACGGAGAATAATGAAAAACTGTTTTTT
TRBV2,TRBJ1-2,TRBD1,NA,CASIFGQVINNGYTF,TGTGCCAGCATTTTTGGACAGGTTATTAACAATGGCTACACCTTC
TRBV5-4,TRBJ2-3,NA,once,CASSLGGTGEFSDTQYF,TGTGCCAGCAGCTTGGGGGGGACGGGCGAGTTTTCAGATACGCAGTATTTT
TRBV6-2/TRBV6-3,TRBJ1-5,NA,few,CASSYDGTSRGSSQPQHF,TGTGCCAGCAGTTACGACGGCACCTCGAGGGGTTCGAGTCAGCCCCAGCATTTT
TRBV5-1,TRBJ1-2,TRBD1,NA,CASSFLGGLRPNYGYTF,TGCGCCAGCAGCTTTCTAGGGGGCCTCCGGCCCAACTATGGCTACACCTTC
TRBV29-1,TRBJ2-1,NA,NA,CSVERPSSYNEQFF,TGCAGCGTTGAGCGCCCTAGCTCCTACAATGAGCAGTTCTTC